This T cell receptor beta chain originates from a study of OX40 agonist ivuxolimab in advanced cancers. For the study at large: Partial responses were achieved by three patients, one with hepatocellular carcinoma and two with cutaneous melanoma.

Trimming left V 0 bases short and J 7 bases short, with 16 bases between. The length of the CDR3 is 15 residues. The germline V gene has CDR1 SGHTA and CDR2 FQGNSA. Assay used: immunoSEQ multiplex PCR; TCRdb lists only in-frame clones, some missing. The sample has approximately 68,000 clones; approximately 89% are singletons. The material was CD4+ or CD8+ T cells sorted from blood, obtained in a trial of the OX40 agonist ivuxolimab. This chain connects TRBV7-2 to TRBJ2-7; tentative D call: TRBD1 (6 bases). The clonotype comes from an adult with an advanced solid tumor such as melanoma, head and neck, liver or kidney cancer. The CDR3 DNA sequence: TGTGCCAGCAGCTTAGCCCGCAATCAACAGGGTGAGCAGTACTTC. It codes for CASSLARNQQGEQYF.